This T cell receptor beta chain is from a study of coeliac disease. Trimming took off 4 bases at V and 8 bases at J, with 20 bases between the two ends. Per the germline V gene, CDR1 is SGHDN and CDR2 is FVKESK. There are 16 residues in the CDR3. Each fraction contributed one roughly 500,000-cell aliquot for sequencing. Assay: immunoSEQ multiplex PCR; the TCRdb copy retains only in-frame clones and omits some. The sample has thousands of clones, roughly 71% seen once. This clonotype was obtained from a woman aged 60 to 75 with celiac disease. The genes are TRBV14 and TRBJ1-4, with TRBD1 as a possible D gene (6 bases). The sequencing sample was made of lamina propria lymphocytes from the gut. CDR3 sequence: CASSRLKGGIEEKLFF. The CDR3, as DNA: TGTGCCAGCAGCCGGCTTAAAGGGGGTATAGAAGAAAAACTGTTTTTT.